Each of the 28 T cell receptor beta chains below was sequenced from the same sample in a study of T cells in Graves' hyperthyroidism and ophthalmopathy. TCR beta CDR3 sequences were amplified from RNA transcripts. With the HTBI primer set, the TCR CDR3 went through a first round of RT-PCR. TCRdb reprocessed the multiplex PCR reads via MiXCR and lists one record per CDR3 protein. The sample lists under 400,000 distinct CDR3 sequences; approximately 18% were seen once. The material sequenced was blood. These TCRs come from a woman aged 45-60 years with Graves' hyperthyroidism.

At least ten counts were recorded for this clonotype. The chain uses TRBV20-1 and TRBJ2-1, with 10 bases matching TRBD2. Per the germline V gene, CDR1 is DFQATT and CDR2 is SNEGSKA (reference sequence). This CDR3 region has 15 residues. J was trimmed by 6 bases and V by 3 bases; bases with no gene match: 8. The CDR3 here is CSASDLAGEINEQFF. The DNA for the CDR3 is TGCAGTGCTAGTGACCTAGCGGGAGAGATCAATGAGCAGTTCTTC.

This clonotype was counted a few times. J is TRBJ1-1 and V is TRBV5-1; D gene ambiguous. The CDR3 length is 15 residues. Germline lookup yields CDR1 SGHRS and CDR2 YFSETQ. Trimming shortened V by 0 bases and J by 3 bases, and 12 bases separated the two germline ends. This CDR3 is CASSLGAPADTEAFF. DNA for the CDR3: TGCGCCAGCAGCTTGGGGGCGCCGGCGGACACTGAAGCTTTCTTT. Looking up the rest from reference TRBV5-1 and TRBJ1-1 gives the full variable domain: KAGVTQTPRYLIKTRGQQVTLSCSPISGHRSVSWYQQTPGQGLQFLFEYFSETQRNKGNFPGRFSGRQFSNSRSEMNVSTLELGDSALYLCASSLGAPADTEAFFGQGTRLTVV.

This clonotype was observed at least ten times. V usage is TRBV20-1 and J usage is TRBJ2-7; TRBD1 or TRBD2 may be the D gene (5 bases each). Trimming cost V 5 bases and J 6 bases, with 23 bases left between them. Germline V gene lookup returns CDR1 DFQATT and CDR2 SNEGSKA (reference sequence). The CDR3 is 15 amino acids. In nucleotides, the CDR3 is TGCAGTGCTGACGGGGCAGTGGGGCCCCTCGGCGAGCAGTACTTC. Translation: CSADGAVGPLGEQYF.

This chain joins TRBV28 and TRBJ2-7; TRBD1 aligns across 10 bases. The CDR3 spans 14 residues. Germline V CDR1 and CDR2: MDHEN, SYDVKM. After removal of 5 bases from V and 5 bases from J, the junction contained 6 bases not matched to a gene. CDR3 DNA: TGTGCCAGCAGTCTGACAGGGGGCAACGACGAGCAGTACTTC. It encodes CASSLTGGNDEQYF. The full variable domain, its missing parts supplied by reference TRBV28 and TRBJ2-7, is DVKVTQSSRYLVKRTGEKVFLECVQDMDHENMFWYRQDPGLGLRLIYFSYDVKMKEKGDIPEGYSVSREKKERFSLILESASTNQTSMYLCASSLTGGNDEQYFGPGTRLTVT.

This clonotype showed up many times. CDR3 DNA: TGTGCCAGCAGCCAAGATCGGGAGACCCAGTACTTC. It specifies CASSQDRETQYF. The chain combines TRBV3-1 with TRBJ2-5, with D uncertain. Germline V lookup: CDR1 LGHDT, CDR2 YNNKEL (reference sequence). Trimming removed 0 bases from V and 5 bases from J, with 4 bases in between. This CDR3 has 12 amino acids.

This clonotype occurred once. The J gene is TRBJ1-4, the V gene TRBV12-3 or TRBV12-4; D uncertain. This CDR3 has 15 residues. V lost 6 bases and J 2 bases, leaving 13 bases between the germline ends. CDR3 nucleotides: TGTGCCAGCAGCCCCCACCCGGGGACTAATGAAAAACTGTTTTTT. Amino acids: CASSPHPGTNEKLFF.

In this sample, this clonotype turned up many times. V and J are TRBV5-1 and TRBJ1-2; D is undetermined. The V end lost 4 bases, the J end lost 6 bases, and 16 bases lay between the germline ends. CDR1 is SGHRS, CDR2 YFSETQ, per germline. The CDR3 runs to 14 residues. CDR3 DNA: TGCGCCAGCAGCCCATACCCACAGTGGGATGGCTACACCTTC. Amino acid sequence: CASSPYPQWDGYTF.

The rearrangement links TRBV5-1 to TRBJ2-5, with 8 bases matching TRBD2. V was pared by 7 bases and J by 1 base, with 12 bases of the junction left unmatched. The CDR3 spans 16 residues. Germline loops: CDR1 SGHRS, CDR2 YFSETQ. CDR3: CASGSERGSFQETQYF. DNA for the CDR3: TGCGCCAGCGGATCGGAGCGGGGGAGCTTCCAAGAGACCCAGTACTTC.

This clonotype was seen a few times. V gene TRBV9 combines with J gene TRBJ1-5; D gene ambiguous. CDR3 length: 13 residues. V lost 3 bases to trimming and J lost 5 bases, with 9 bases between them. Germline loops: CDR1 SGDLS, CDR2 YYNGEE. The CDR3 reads CASSGRWDQPQHF. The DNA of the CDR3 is TGTGCCAGCAGCGGGAGGTGGGATCAGCCCCAGCATTTT.

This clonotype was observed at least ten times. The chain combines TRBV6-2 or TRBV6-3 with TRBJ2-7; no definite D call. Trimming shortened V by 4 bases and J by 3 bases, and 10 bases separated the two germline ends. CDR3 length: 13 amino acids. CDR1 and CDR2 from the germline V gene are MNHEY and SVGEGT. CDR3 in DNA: TGTGCCAGCAGTTCGGGCCGGTTCTACGAGCAGTACTTC. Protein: CASSSGRFYEQYF.

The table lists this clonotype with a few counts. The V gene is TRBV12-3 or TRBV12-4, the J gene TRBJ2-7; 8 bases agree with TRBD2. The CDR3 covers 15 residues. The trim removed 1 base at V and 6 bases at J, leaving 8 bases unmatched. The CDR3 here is CASSLEKGLAIEQYF. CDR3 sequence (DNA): TGTGCCAGCAGTTTAGAAAAAGGACTAGCCATCGAGCAGTACTTC.

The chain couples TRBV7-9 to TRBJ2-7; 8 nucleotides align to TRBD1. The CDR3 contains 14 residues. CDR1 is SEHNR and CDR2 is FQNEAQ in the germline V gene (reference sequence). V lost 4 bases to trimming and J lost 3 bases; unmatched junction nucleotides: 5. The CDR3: CASSSDREDYEQYV. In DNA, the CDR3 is TGTGCCAGCAGCTCGGACAGGGAGGACTACGAGCAGTACGTC.

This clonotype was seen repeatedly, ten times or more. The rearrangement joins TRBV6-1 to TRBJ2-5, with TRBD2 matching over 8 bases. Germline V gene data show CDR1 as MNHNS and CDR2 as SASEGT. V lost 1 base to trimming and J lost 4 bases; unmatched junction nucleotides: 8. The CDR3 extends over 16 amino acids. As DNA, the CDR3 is TGTGCCAGCAGTGAAGAGATTAGCGGGAATTCAGAGACCCAGTACTTC. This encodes CASSEEISGNSETQYF.

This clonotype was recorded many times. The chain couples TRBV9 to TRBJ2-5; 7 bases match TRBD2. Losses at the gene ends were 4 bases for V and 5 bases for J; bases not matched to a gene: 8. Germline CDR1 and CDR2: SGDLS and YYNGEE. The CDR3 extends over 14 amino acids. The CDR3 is CASSTARGSETQYF. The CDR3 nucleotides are TGTGCCAGCAGCACAGCGCGGGGGTCGGAGACCCAGTACTTC.

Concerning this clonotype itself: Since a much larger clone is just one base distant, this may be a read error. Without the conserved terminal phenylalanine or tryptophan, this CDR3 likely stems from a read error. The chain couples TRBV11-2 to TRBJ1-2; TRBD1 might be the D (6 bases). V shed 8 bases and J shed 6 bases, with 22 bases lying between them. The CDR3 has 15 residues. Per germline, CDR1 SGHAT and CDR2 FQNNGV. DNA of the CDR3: TGTGCCAGCGCTCCCGGTCGGGGGGGCGGTGATGGCTACACCCTC. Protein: CASAPGRGGGDGYTL.

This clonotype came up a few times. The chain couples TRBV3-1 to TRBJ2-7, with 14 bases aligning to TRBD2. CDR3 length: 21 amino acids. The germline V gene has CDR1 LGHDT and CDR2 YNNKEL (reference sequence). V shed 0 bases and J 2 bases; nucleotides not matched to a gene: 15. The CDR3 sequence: CASSQETPGGLAGEKPYEQYF. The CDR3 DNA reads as TGTGCCAGCAGCCAAGAAACCCCTGGGGGACTAGCGGGAGAAAAGCCCTACGAGCAGTACTTC.

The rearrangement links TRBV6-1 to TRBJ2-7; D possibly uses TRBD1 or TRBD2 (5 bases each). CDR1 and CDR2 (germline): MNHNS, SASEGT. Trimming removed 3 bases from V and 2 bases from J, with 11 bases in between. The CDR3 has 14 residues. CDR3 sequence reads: CASSEGPATYEQYV. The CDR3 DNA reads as TGTGCCAGCAGTGAGGGACCAGCCACCTACGAGCAGTACGTC.

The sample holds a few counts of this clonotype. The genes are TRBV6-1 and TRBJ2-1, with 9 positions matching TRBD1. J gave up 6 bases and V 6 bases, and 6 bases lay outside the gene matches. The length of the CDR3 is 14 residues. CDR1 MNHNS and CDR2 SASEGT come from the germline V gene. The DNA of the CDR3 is TGTGCCAGCAGGGACAGGGGCCTCGTCAATGAGCAGTTCTTC. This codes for CASRDRGLVNEQFF.

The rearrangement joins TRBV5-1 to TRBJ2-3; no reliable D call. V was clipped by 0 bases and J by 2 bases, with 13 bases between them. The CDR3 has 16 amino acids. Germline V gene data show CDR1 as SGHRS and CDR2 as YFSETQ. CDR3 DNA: TGCGCCAGCAGCTTGGGTTCCCACAGTTCCACAGATACGCAGTATTTT. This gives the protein CASSLGSHSSTDTQYF.

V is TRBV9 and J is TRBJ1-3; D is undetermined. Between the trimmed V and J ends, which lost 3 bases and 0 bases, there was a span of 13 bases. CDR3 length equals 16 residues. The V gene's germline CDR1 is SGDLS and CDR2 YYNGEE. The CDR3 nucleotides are TGTGCCAGCAGCGAGCGTCCGGGGATCTCTGGAAACACCATATATTTT. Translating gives CASSERPGISGNTIYF. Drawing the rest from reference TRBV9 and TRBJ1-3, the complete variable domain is DSGVTQTPKHLITATGQRVTLRCSPRSGDLSVYWYQQSLDQGLQFLIQYYNGEERAKGNILERFSAQQFPDLHSELNLSSLELGDSALYFCASSERPGISGNTIYFGEGSWLTVV.

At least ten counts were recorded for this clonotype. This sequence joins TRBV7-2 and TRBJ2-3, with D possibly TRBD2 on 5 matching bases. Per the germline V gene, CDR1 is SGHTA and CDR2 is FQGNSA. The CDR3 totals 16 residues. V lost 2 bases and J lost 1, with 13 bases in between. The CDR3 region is CASSLSGSVRTDTQYF. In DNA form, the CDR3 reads TGTGCCAGCAGCTTAAGCGGTTCGGTCCGCACAGATACGCAGTATTTT.

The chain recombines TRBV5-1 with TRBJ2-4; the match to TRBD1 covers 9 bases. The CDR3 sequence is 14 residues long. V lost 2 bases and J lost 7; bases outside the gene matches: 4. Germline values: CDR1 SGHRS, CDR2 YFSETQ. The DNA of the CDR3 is TGCGCCAGCAGCTTACAGGGGGCAAATAACATTCAGTACTTC. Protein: CASSLQGANNIQYF. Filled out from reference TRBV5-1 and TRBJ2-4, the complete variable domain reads KAGVTQTPRYLIKTRGQQVTLSCSPISGHRSVSWYQQTPGQGLQFLFEYFSETQRNKGNFPGRFSGRQFSNSRSEMNVSTLELGDSALYLCASSLQGANNIQYFGAGTRLSVL.

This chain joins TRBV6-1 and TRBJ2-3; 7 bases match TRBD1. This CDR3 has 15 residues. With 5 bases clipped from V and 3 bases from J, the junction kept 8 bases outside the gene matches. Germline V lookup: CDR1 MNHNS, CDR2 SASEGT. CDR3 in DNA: TGTGCCAGCAGTCGGACAGGCACGGAGACAGATACGCAGTATTTT. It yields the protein CASSRTGTETDTQYF.

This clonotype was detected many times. The CDR3 DNA is TGTGCCAGCAGTTCTCCGGGACTAGCGGGGGGCCTCACAGATACGCAGTATTTT. Protein sequence: CASSSPGLAGGLTDTQYF. The V and J genes are TRBV6-2 or TRBV6-3 and TRBJ2-3; 15 bases align to TRBD2. Germline V gives CDR1 MNHEY, CDR2 SVGEGT. V was clipped by 4 bases and J by 2 bases; unmatched bases: 7. CDR3 length equals 18 residues.

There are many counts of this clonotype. CDR3 residues: CATSDSSMDEQFF. The CDR3 nucleotides are TGTGCCACCAGTGATTCTTCCATGGATGAGCAGTTCTTC. J is TRBJ2-1 and V is TRBV24-1; D unclear. Trimming cost V 2 bases and J 8 bases, with 9 bases left between them. Germline CDR1 KGHDR, CDR2 SFDVKD. The length of the CDR3 is 13 residues.

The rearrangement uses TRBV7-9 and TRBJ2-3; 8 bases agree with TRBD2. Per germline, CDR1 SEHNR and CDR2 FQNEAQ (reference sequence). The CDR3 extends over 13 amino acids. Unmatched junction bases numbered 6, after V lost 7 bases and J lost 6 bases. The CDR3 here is CASNGGGRDTQYF. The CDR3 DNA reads TGTGCCAGCAACGGCGGGGGGAGGGATACGCAGTATTTT.

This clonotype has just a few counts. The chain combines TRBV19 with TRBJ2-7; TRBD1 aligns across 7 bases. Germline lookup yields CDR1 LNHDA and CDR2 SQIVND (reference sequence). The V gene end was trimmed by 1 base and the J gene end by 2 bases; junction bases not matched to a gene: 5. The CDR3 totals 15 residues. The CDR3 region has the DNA TGTGCCAGTAGTATAGCGGGGACAGAGACCTACGAGCAGTACTTC. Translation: CASSIAGTETYEQYF.

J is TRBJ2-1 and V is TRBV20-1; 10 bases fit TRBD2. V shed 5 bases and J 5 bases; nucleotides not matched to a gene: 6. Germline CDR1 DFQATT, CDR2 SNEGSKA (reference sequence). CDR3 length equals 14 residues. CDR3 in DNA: TGCAGTGCTGTGAGCGGGAGGGCCGACAATGAGCAGTTCTTC. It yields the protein CSAVSGRADNEQFF.